The 11 T cell receptor beta chains listed next were all sequenced from one sample in a study of T cells in Graves' hyperthyroidism and ophthalmopathy. RNA transcripts were the template for amplifying TCR beta CDR3 regions. First-round RT-PCR with HTBI primers amplified the TCR CDR3 region. TCRdb re-analysed the multiplex PCR reads in MiXCR, keeping a single row per CDR3 protein. The sample holds about 290,000 distinct CDR3 sequences, about a sixth seen once. Sequenced input: blood. The source of these receptors is a woman aged 55-70 years with Graves' ophthalmopathy.

This clonotype was counted between two and nine times. CDR3 region: CASSVTKGKGGIGNSPLHF. The CDR3 DNA is TGTGCCAGCAGTGTGACTAAGGGAAAGGGGGGGATAGGTAATTCACCCCTCCACTTT. The chain has TRBV6-1 and TRBJ1-6; a weak D match, TRBD1 (6 bases). V lost 4 bases to trimming and J lost 6 bases, with 25 bases between them. The CDR3 is 19 residues long. Germline V gene lookup returns CDR1 MNHNS and CDR2 SASEGT.

This chain uses TRBV6-1 with TRBJ1-2; D may be TRBD1 (5 bases). From germline, CDR1 is MNHNS and CDR2 SASEGT. Trimming removed 6 bases at V and 0 bases at J, with 14 bases between. The CDR3 has 15 amino acids. Here the CDR3 DNA reads TGTGCCAGCAGCCGTACCCAGGGTTCTAACTATGGCTACACCTTC. It encodes CASSRTQGSNYGYTF.

This clonotype was seen a few times. The V call is TRBV7-9, the J call TRBJ1-1, with a weak D call TRBD1 (6 bases). CDR3 length: 12 amino acids. Germline V lookup: CDR1 SEHNR, CDR2 FQNEAQ (reference sequence). The V gene lost 8 bases and the J gene lost 6 bases, with 13 bases spanning the gap. Here the CDR3 DNA reads TGTGCCAGCGGGGGGCAGGCGGCTGAAGCTTTCTTT. Protein: CASGGQAAEAFF.

Ten or more counts support this clonotype. The chain links TRBV7-8 to TRBJ2-2; D remains unclear. Trimming cost V 2 bases and J 0 bases, with 10 bases left between them. The germline V gene has CDR1 SGHVS and CDR2 FQNEAQ. The CDR3 has 16 amino acids. The CDR3 sequence: CASSLIGLANTGELFF. Here the CDR3 DNA reads TGTGCCAGCAGCTTAATAGGCTTAGCGAACACCGGGGAGCTGTTTTTT.

This chain uses TRBV5-1 with TRBJ2-2; 7 bases are a match to TRBD2. The ends lost 3 bases at V and 3 bases at J; junction bases unmatched: 5. Germline-derived CDR1 and CDR2 are SGHRS and YFSETQ. The CDR3 is 15 residues long. The CDR3 region is CASSSFRGDTGELFF. CDR3 DNA sequence: TGCGCCAGCAGCTCCTTTCGGGGGGACACCGGGGAGCTGTTTTTT. Full variable domain (remainder filled in from reference TRBV5-1 and TRBJ2-2): KAGVTQTPRYLIKTRGQQVTLSCSPISGHRSVSWYQQTPGQGLQFLFEYFSETQRNKGNFPGRFSGRQFSNSRSEMNVSTLELGDSALYLCASSSFRGDTGELFFGEGSRLTVL.

This clonotype was seen repeatedly, ten times or more. V gene TRBV5-1 combines with J gene TRBJ1-1; D not resolved. The germline gives CDR1 SGHRS, CDR2 YFSETQ. The CDR3 spans 14 residues. The V end was cut by 1 base, the J end by 5 bases, with 12 bases between. The CDR3: CASSLSAGNTEAFF. The CDR3 DNA reads as TGCGCCAGCAGCTTGTCAGCCGGAAATACTGAAGCTTTCTTT.

The V gene is TRBV6-5, the J gene TRBJ2-3, with D perhaps matching TRBD2 (6 bases). The CDR3 has 13 residues. Germline lookup yields CDR1 MNHEY and CDR2 SVGAGI. V lost 0 bases, J lost 5 bases, and 6 bases lay in between. CDR3 coding DNA: TGTGCCAGCAGTTACTCCGGGGGAGATACGCAGTATTTT. Translation gives CASSYSGGDTQYF.

This clonotype was found many times. The genes are TRBV20-1 and TRBJ2-7; D is undetermined. The CDR3 is 14 amino acids. Trimming took 3 bases from V and 2 from J, leaving 14 bases between them. Germline V gene lookup returns CDR1 DFQATT and CDR2 SNEGSKA (reference sequence). The CDR3 DNA sequence: TGCAGTGCTAGCGAGAGTGGGTATCCCTACGAGCAGTACTTC. Translation gives CSASESGYPYEQYF.

The V and J genes are TRBV5-6 and TRBJ1-4; D ambiguous. Trimming removed 0 bases at V and 13 bases at J, with 13 bases between. Germline values: CDR1 SGHDT, CDR2 YYEEEE. This CDR3 comprises 13 residues. The DNA of the CDR3 is TGTGCCAGCAGCTTGGGGACCGATGTCGTACTGTTTTTT. It encodes CASSLGTDVVLFF.

The chain links TRBV9 to TRBJ2-7; D possibly corresponds to TRBD2 (5 bases). Trimming shortened V by 2 bases and J by 0 bases, and 12 bases separated the two germline ends. In germline, CDR1 is SGDLS, CDR2 YYNGEE. CDR3 size: 15 residues. The chain's CDR3 is CASSVGDILSYEQYF. The CDR3 DNA is TGTGCCAGCAGCGTGGGAGACATACTCTCCTACGAGCAGTACTTC.

This clonotype came up a few times. J is TRBJ1-3 and V is TRBV20-1, with unresolved D. The germline CDR1 and CDR2 sequences are DFQATT and SNEGSKA (reference sequence). V shed 4 bases and J shed 4 bases, with 8 bases lying between them. The CDR3 runs to 12 residues. The CDR3 region has the DNA TGCAGTGCTATCCTCCAGGGAAACACCATATATTTT. It translates to CSAILQGNTIYF.